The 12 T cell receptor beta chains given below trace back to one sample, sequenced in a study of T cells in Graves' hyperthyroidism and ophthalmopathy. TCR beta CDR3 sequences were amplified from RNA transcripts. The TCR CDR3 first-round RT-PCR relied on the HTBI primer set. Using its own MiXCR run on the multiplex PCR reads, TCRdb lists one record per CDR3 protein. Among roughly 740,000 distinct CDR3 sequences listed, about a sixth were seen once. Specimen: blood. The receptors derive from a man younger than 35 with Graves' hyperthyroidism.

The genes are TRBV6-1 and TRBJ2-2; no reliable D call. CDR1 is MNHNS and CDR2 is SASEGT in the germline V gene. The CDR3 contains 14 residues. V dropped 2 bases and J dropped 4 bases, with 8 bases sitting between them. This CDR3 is CASSEWYLTGELFF. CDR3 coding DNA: TGTGCCAGCAGTGAATGGTACCTCACCGGGGAGCTGTTTTTT.

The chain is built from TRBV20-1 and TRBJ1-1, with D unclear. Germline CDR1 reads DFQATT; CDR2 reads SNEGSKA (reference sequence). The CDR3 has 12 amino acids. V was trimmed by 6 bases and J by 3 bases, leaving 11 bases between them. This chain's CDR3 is CSAKGADTEAFF. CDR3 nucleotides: TGCAGTGCCAAGGGAGCCGACACTGAAGCTTTCTTT.

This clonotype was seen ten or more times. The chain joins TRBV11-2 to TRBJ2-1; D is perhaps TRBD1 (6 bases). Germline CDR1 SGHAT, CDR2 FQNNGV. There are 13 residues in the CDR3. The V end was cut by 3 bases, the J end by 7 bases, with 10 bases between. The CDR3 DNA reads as TGTGCCAGCAGCTTGGAGAGGGGGAATGAGCAGTTCTTC. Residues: CASSLERGNEQFF.

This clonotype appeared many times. CDR3 coding DNA: TGCGCCAGCAGCCTTCGGGGCCCCGCCGGGACTGAAGCTTTCTTT. This sequence encodes CASSLRGPAGTEAFF. The chain uses TRBV5-1 and TRBJ1-1; D perhaps matches TRBD1 (5 bases). The germline V gene has CDR1 SGHRS and CDR2 YFSETQ. There are 15 residues in the CDR3. V lost 4 bases and J lost 5, with 18 bases in between.

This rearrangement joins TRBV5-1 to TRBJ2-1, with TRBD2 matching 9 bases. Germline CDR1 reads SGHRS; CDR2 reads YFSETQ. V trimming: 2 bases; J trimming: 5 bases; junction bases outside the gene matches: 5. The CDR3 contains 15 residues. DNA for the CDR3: TGCGCCAGCAGCTTATTAGCGGGAGCGAACAATGAGCAGTTCTTC. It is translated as CASSLLAGANNEQFF.

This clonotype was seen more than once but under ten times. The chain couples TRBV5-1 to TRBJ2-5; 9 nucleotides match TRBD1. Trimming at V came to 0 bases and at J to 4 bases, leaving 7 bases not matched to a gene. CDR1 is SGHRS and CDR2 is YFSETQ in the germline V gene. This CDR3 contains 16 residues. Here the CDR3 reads CASSLAHRGRSETQYF. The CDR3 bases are TGCGCCAGCAGCTTGGCGCACAGGGGGCGGTCAGAGACCCAGTACTTC. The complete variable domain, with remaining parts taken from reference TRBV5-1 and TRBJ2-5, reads KAGVTQTPRYLIKTRGQQVTLSCSPISGHRSVSWYQQTPGQGLQFLFEYFSETQRNKGNFPGRFSGRQFSNSRSEMNVSTLELGDSALYLCASSLAHRGRSETQYFGPGTRLLVL.

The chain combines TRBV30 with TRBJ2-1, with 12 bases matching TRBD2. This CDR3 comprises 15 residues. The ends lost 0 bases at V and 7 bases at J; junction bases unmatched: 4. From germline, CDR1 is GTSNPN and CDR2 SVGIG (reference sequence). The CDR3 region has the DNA TGTGCCTGGAGTGTCTGGACTAGCGGGATGAATGAGCAGTTCTTC. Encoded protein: CAWSVWTSGMNEQFF.

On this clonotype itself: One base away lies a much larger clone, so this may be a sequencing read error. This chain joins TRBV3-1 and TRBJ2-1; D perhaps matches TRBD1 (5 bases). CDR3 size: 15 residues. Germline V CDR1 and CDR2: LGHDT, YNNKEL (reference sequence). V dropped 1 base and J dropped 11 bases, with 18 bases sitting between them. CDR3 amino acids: CASSQGGAPPRKQFF. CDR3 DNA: TGTGCCAGCAGCCAAGGTGGGGCCCCTCCTCGCAAGCAGTTCTTC.

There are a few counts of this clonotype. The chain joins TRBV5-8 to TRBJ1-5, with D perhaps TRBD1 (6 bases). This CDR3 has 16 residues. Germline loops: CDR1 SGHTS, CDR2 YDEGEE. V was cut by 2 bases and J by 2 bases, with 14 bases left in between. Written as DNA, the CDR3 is TGTGCCAGCAGCTTATTCAGGGGCGAAGGCAATCAGCCCCAGCATTTT. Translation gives CASSLFRGEGNQPQHF.

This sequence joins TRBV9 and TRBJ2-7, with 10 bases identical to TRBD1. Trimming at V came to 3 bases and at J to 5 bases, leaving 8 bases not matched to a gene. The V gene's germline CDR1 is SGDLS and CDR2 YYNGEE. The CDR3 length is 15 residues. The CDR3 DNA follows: TGTGCCAGCAGCGCCAGGGGAGGACAGGGGGACGAGCAGTACTTC. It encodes CASSARGGQGDEQYF.

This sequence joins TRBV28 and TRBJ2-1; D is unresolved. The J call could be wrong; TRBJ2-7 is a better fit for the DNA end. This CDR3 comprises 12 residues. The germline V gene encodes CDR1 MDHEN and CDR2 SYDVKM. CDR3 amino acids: CASTLGYNEQYF. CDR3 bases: TGTGCCAGCACTCTTGGGTACAATGAGCAGTACTTC.

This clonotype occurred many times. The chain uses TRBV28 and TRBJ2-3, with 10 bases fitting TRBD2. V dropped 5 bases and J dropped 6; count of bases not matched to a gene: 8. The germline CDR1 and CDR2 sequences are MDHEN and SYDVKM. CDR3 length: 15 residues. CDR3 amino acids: CASSLAGAGGDTQYF. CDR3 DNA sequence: TGTGCCAGCAGTCTAGCGGGAGCGGGGGGGGATACGCAGTATTTT.